This T cell receptor beta chain was identified in a study of CD8+ T cells in alopecia areata. Study results and caveats: An increase in clonality over normal scalp was evident in lesional scalp, especially alopecia totalis/universalis. Scalp and blood samples kept many expanded lesional clones throughout tofacitinib. Association of baseline CD8+ expansion with response is uncertain owing to one nonresponder.

Concerning this clone itself: Its antigen is undetermined.

Treatment defined: oral pan-JAK inhibitor, 5-10 mg twice daily. Peripheral blood samples and lesional scalp punch biopsies were obtained from alopecia areata patients. The sequencing template was cDNA reverse transcribed from extracted RNA. Profiled with immunoSEQ multiplex PCR; TCRdb holds only in-frame clones, not every one. The data show under 350,000 clones, with 58% seen just once and more than 1.5% held by the top ten. The clonotype originates from a human donor with alopecia areata. This specimen was CD4+ T cells sorted from blood, taken at week 24, from a patient treated with tofacitinib.

The CDR3: CASSSGTVNSPLHF. CDR3 nucleotides: TGTGCCAGCAGCTCCGGGACGGTTAATTCACCCCTCCACTTT. V is TRBV7-9 and J is TRBJ1-6, with D perhaps matching TRBD1 (5 bases). In germline, CDR1 is SEHNR, CDR2 FQNEAQ (reference sequence). CDR3 length: 14 amino acids. With 4 bases removed from V and 6 bases from J, the gap between germline ends came to 10 bases.